This T cell receptor (beta chain) was recorded in a study of radiation and T cells in renal cell carcinoma. The CDR3 is 14 amino acids. Trimming pared 6 bases from V and 0 bases from J, leaving 8 bases between. The V gene's germline CDR1 is LGHNA and CDR2 YSLEER. TCRdb keeps only in-frame clones here, not all; method: immunoSEQ multiplex PCR. The sample yields some 150,000 clones, around nine tenths seen once. As to time point: blood 4 weeks post-SBRT, at nephrectomy. Treatment: 15 Gy SBRT to primary tumor, nephrectomy 4 weeks later. The input for sequencing was blood, taken from a patient whose treatment included radiotherapy and nephrectomy. This receptor was obtained from a woman aged 50 to 60 with renal cell carcinoma. The chain couples TRBV4-3 to TRBJ2-2; perhaps TRBD2 as D (6 bases). The CDR3 spells CASRAGTNTGELFF. The CDR3 DNA sequence: TGCGCCAGCAGGGCGGGGACGAACACCGGGGAGCTGTTTTTT.